This T cell receptor beta chain was sequenced for a study of blood T cell repertoires in COVID-19 (dated by TCRdb to the early 2020s). Regarding the research as a whole: The collaborator samples originated in the United States, Italy and Spain and spanned the acute and convalescent phases of COVID-19. Deeply sampled blood TCRbeta repertoires from subjects exposed to, actively infected with, or recovered from COVID-19 were included in the dataset. Where available, HLA class I and class II types were taken from metadata supplied by the sample provider and were not determined by assay-based typing. The repertoires were released in a freely available public database intended as a resource for research on the immune response to SARS-CoV-2. The material from the prospective study consisted of cDNA or gDNA derived from T cells, B-cell-depleted T cells, or PBMCs. Samples were obtained from the ongoing ImmuneRACE study (first 160 participants) and from approximately 1,200 subjects provided by 6 global collaborators. The sample metadata nearly always contained a de-identified subject ID, COVID-19 status, age in years and sex. What the study reported, not specific to this receptor: The amount of clinical and demographic metadata varied by source and participant and was provided uncurated.

Trimming at the junction amounts to 3 bases on V and 1 base on J, and the germline ends lie 4 bases apart. Spanning cysteine to phenylalanine, the CDR3 consists of 13 amino acids. Only the CDR3 portion is preserved as DNA: 39 bases, with reading frame beginning at the first base. At one collaborating source in Seattle, patients were enrolled during active infection and were followed longitudinally through the course of disease. Whole blood was collected in K2EDTA tubes by collaborating institutions according to the institutions' own protocols. For TCRbeta analysis, collaborators shipped samples as frozen whole blood, isolated PBMCs, or DNA extracted from either of those sample types. As to this clone: Its antigen is unknown. No clone much larger than this one lies a single base away; base qualities are absent.

TCRbeta CDR3 regions were amplified from genomic DNA by means of the immunoSEQ Assay, a bias-controlled multiplex PCR. In the paper's pipeline: Nucleated cell counts per sample were estimated from amplification of reference gene primers within the assay. Sequence reads were collapsed and filtered to measure the absolute abundance of every unique TCRbeta CDR3 rearrangement. For each sample, productive Simpson clonality was calculated as the square root of Simpson's diversity index across productive rearrangements. TCRdb carries this immuneACCESS record with in-frame sequences only. Its versions omit some clonotypes, under half of them owing to an unresolved V gene in the studies checked, with the rest unexplained. Clonal size and the V and J genes are those of that table, whereas D and trimming came from the DNA. The sample yields approximately 170,000 clones; approximately 85% were counted once. 6.9% of the sample rests with the top ten.

The origin of this receptor is an elderly man with COVID-19, enrolled during active disease. Material for sequencing was peripheral blood. The chain employs TRBV12-3 or TRBV12-4 and TRBJ1-5, with no reliable assignment of the D segment. The nucleotides are TGTGCCAGCAGTTTGAGGAGCAATCAGCCCCAGCATTTT. It translates as CASSLRSNQPQHF.